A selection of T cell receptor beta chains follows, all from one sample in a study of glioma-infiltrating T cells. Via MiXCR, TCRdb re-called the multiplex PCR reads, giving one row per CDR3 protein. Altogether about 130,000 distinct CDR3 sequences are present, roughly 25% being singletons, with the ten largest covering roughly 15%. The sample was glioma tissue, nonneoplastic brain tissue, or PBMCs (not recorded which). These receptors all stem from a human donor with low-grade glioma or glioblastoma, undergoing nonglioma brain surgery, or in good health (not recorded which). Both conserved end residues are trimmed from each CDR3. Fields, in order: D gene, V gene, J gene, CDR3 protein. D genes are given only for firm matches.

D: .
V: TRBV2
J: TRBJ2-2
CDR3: ASSGTANTGELF

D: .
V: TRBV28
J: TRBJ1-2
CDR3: ASSSALGYT

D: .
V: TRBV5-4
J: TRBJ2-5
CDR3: ASSYSGAEETQY

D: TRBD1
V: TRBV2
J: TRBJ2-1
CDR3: ASSLSRTGDGDEQF

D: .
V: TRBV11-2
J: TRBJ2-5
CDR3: ASSLQYGAARETQY

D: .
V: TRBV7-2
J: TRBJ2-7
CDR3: ASTSTPGNQY

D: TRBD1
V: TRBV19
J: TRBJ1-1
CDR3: ASSPGQGNTEAF

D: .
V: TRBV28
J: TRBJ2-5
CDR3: ASHQRTVGQETQC

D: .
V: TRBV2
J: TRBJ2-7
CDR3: ASRRIGSYEQY

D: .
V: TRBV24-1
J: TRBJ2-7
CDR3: ATSATNSYEQY

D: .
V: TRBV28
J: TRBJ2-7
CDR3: ASSSATPEQY